This T cell receptor (beta chain) was sequenced for a study of response to subunit inactivated influenza vaccine. MiXCR, run by TCRdb on the RT-PCR reads, gives a single entry per CDR3 protein. There are about 570,000 distinct CDR3 sequences in the sample; approximately 10% occur only once, and 9.5% to 12% lies in the top ten. V lost 3 bases and J lost 6, with 15 bases in between. The V gene's germline CDR1 is DFQATT and CDR2 SNEGSKA (reference sequence). CDR3 length: 13 residues. In its sample, this clonotype was seen a few times. The data were also submitted as part of a second study, on T cells expressing NK-cell markers. According to that study: What made the TCR beta cDNA was 5'RACE template switching with UMIs. Among eight sequenced donors, seven carried HCMV seropositivity while one was seronegative. Also leading the CD3+CD56-NKG2C+ fraction in a handful of donors were these clonotypes.

This receptor was taken from a man aged 50-60 years who received an inactivated influenza vaccine. Material: PBMCs from blood, obtained on the day of vaccination. The chain is built from TRBV20-1 and TRBJ2-7, with no clear D. CDR3 sequence (DNA): TGCAGTGCTAGTCGGACCCGTGGGCTCGAGCAGTACTTC. Protein: CSASRTRGLEQYF.